These 9 T cell receptor beta chains came from one sample sequenced in a study of T cell responses to AZD1222 COVID-19 vaccine. This table comes from immunoSEQ multiplex PCR, and its TCRdb copy is limited to in-frame clones, with some not included. The repertoire holds 120,000 to 150,000 clones, with approximately 95% as singletons. Sequencing was performed on peripheral blood, taken on day 0 of MenACWY control vaccination. The receptor source for this set is an adult in good health.

Points on this clone: Other DNA sequences from this sample encode an identical CDR3 as well. J is TRBJ2-3 and V is TRBV11-2, with 9 positions matching TRBD1. Germline CDR1 and CDR2: SGHAT and FQNNGV. Trimming took 6 bases from V and 4 from J; bases not matched to a gene: 5. The CDR3 length is 14 residues. The CDR3 DNA is TGTGCCAGCAGTTGGGGACAGGGAGCAGATACGCAGTATTTT. This translates into CASSWGQGADTQYF. Full variable domain (remainder filled in from reference TRBV11-2 and TRBJ2-3): EAGVAQSPRYKIIEKRQSVAFWCNPISGHATLYWYQQILGQGPKLLIQFQNNGVVDDSQLPKDRFSAERLKGVDSTLKIQPAKLEDSAVYLCASSWGQGADTQYFGPGTRLTVL.

This chain links TRBV5-4 with TRBJ2-1; tentatively, D is TRBD1 or TRBD2 (5 bases each). Germline assignment: CDR1 SGHNT and CDR2 YYREEE (reference sequence). Trimming removed 2 bases from V and 4 bases from J, with 13 bases in between. This CDR3 region has 15 residues. This CDR3 is CASSFSTGPYNEQFF. The CDR3 DNA follows: TGTGCCAGCAGCTTTTCGACGGGGCCTTACAATGAGCAGTTCTTC. Full variable domain (outside the CDR3, taken from reference TRBV5-4 and TRBJ2-1): ETGVTQSPTHLIKTRGQQVTLRCSSQSGHNTVSWYQQALGQGPQFIFQYYREEENGRGNFPPRFSGLQFPNYSSELNVNALELDDSALYLCASSFSTGPYNEQFFGPGTRLTVL.

The chain is built from TRBV19 and TRBJ2-1; D call uncertain. This CDR3 region has 14 residues. Between the trimmed V and J ends, which lost 8 bases and 0 bases, there was a span of 11 bases. The V gene's germline CDR1 is LNHDA and CDR2 SQIVND (reference sequence). This CDR3 is CASAGGSSYNEQFF. In DNA form, the CDR3 reads TGTGCCAGTGCAGGTGGCAGCTCCTACAATGAGCAGTTCTTC.

The rearrangement uses TRBV4-3 and TRBJ1-2, with TRBD1 matching 8 bases. CDR3 length equals 16 residues. Germline loops: CDR1 LGHNA, CDR2 YSLEER. J gave up 5 bases and V 1 base, and 9 bases lay outside the gene matches. The CDR3 region is CASSQVNWQGAYGYTF. CDR3 bases: TGCGCCAGCAGCCAAGTTAATTGGCAGGGGGCGTATGGCTACACCTTC.

V and J are TRBV6-1 and TRBJ2-7, with D hard to call. CDR1 is MNHNS, CDR2 SASEGT, per germline. There are 14 residues in the CDR3. V was pared by 0 bases and J by 2 bases, with 8 bases between. CDR3 bases: TGTGCCAGCAGTGAAGCAAGGGCCCCCTACGAGCAGTACTTC. Protein: CASSEARAPYEQYF.

This chain connects TRBV6-2 or TRBV6-3 to TRBJ2-7; possibly TRBD1 for D (5 bases). The germline V gene encodes CDR1 MNHEY and CDR2 SVGEGT. V lost 4 bases to trimming and J lost 3 bases, with 10 bases between them. The CDR3 sequence is 13 residues long. The CDR3 loop is CASSFRQIYEQYF. The DNA for the CDR3 is TGTGCCAGCAGTTTTCGACAGATCTACGAGCAGTACTTC.

The rearrangement links TRBV2 to TRBJ2-1; 7 nucleotides match TRBD2. Per germline, CDR1 SNHLY and CDR2 FYNNEI. CDR3 length: 15 amino acids. V dropped 3 bases and J dropped 8; count of bases not matched to a gene: 10. CDR3 sequence (DNA): TGTGCCAGCAGTGAGACGGGACTACCTTCCGATGAGCAGTTCTTC. Translation gives CASSETGLPSDEQFF.

The chain employs TRBV6-2 or TRBV6-3 and TRBJ2-7, with D possibly being TRBD1 (6 bases). CDR1 is MNHEY and CDR2 is SVGEGT in the germline V gene. This CDR3 spans 16 amino acids. V was pared by 2 bases and J by 2 bases, with 16 bases between. CDR3 DNA: TGTGCCAGCAGTTACCCAACCGGGACACCACCCTACGAGCAGTACTTC. Translated, it gives CASSYPTGTPPYEQYF.

V is TRBV6-1 and J is TRBJ1-5; TRBD1 aligns across 7 bases. Germline CDR1 MNHNS, CDR2 SASEGT. V trimming: 3 bases; J trimming: 4 bases; junction bases outside the gene matches: 6. The length of the CDR3 is 15 residues. DNA for the CDR3: TGTGCCAGCAGTGAGCGGGACAGAAAGAATCAGCCCCAGCATTTT. Translating it yields CASSERDRKNQPQHF.